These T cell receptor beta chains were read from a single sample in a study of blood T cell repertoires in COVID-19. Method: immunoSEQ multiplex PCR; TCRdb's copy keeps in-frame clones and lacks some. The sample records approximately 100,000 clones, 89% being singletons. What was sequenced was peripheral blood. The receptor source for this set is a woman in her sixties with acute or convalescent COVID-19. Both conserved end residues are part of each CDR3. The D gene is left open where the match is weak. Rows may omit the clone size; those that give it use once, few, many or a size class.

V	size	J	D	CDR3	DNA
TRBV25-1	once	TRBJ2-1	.	CASSEPGTYNEQFF	TGTGCCAGCAGTGAACCCGGGACCTACAATGAGCAGTTCTTC
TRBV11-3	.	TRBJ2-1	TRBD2	CASSLNLGTSGRDGQFF	TGTGCCAGCAGCTTAAACCTCGGGACTAGCGGGAGGGATGGGCAGTTCTTC
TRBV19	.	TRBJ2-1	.	CASRTPNNEQFF	TGTGCCAGTAGAACGCCTAACAATGAGCAGTTCTTC
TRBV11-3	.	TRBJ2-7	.	CASSVLGHRTYEQYF	TGTGCCAGCAGCGTTTTGGGACACAGAACCTACGAGCAGTACTTC
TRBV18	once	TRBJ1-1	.	CASSIKQGNTEAFF	TGTGCCAGCTCAATTAAACAGGGGAACACTGAAGCTTTCTTT
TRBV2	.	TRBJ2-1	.	CASRQQGSSYNEQFF	TGTGCCAGCAGACAACAGGGTAGCTCCTACAATGAGCAGTTCTTC
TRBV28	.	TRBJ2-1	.	CASSYPKQMSSYNEQFF	TGTGCCAGCAGCTACCCCAAGCAAATGAGCTCCTACAATGAGCAGTTCTTC
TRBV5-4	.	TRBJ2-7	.	CASSIQTELRWQYF	TGTGCCAGCAGCATCCAAACGGAACTACGATGGCAGTACTTC
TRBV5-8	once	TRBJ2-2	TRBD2	CASSLTSGIVTGELFF	TGTGCCAGCAGCTTGACGAGCGGGATCGTTACCGGGGAGCTGTTTTTT
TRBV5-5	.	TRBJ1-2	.	CASSPLPNTDGYTF	TGTGCCAGCAGCCCGCTCCCCAACACAGATGGCTACACCTTC
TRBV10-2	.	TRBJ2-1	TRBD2	CASKLAGDNEQFF	TGCGCCAGCAAACTAGCGGGGGACAATGAGCAGTTCTTC
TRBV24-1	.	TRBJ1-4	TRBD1	CATSRQGSNEKLFF	TGTGCCACCAGTCGACAGGGGTCTAATGAAAAACTGTTTTTT
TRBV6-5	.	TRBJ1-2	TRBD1	CASSRTGQDYGYTF	TGTGCCAGCAGTCGTACCGGACAGGACTATGGCTACACCTTC
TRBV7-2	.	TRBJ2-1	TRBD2	CASSLSGIDNEQFF	TGTGCCAGCAGCTTGAGCGGGATCGACAATGAGCAGTTCTTC
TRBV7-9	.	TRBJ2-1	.	CASSRSGYNEQFF	TGTGCCAGCAGCCGATCGGGGTATAATGAGCAGTTCTTC
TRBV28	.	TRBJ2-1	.	CASSLPQAFQFF	TGTGCCAGCAGTTTGCCTCAGGCTTTCCAGTTCTTC
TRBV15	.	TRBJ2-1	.	CATSRGRTENEQFF	TGTGCCACCAGCAGAGGCAGGACAGAAAATGAGCAGTTCTTC
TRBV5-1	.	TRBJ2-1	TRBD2	CASSPRTSGGNNEQFF	TGCGCCAGCAGCCCCCGGACTAGCGGGGGGAACAATGAGCAGTTCTTC
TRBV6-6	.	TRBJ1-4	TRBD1	CASTETGREKLFF	TGTGCCAGCACAGAGACAGGGAGGGAAAAACTGTTTTTT
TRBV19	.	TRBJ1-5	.	CASSRQDLPNQPQHF	TGTGCCAGTAGTAGACAGGACTTACCCAATCAGCCCCAGCATTTT
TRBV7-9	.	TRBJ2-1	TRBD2	CASSLAGGPEQFF	TGTGCCAGCAGCTTAGCGGGAGGGCCTGAGCAGTTCTTC
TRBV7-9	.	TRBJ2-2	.	CASSPLKQGNTGELFF	TGTGCCAGCAGTCCGCTTAAACAGGGGAACACCGGGGAGCTGTTTTTT
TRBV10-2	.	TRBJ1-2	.	CASSNTGLINHYGYTF	TGCGCCAGCAGCAACACGGGACTGATAAATCACTATGGCTACACCTTC
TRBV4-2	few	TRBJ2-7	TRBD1	CASSQVQTGTGFEQYF	TGTGCCAGCAGCCAAGTACAAACCGGGACAGGGTTCGAGCAGTACTTC
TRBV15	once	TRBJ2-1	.	CATSRDGSVPGDEQFF	TGTGCCACCAGCAGAGATGGTAGCGTTCCAGGGGATGAGCAGTTCTTC
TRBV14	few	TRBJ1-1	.	CASSLPPGSFAFF	TGTGCCAGCAGCCTCCCTCCCGGGTCGTTTGCTTTCTTT
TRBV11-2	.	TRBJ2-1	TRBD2	CASSLDSGTYNEQFF	TGTGCCAGCAGCTTAGATAGCGGGACGTACAATGAGCAGTTCTTC
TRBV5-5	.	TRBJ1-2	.	CASSLHQALSYTF	TGTGCCAGCAGCTTGCACCAGGCCCTGAGCTACACCTTC
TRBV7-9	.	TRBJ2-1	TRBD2	CASSLGGLAGVYNEQFF	TGTGCCAGCAGCTTAGGGGGCCTAGCGGGAGTCTACAATGAGCAGTTCTTC
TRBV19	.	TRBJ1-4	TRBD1	CASRTGANEKLFF	TGTGCCAGCCGGACAGGGGCTAATGAAAAACTGTTTTTT
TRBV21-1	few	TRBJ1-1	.	CASSKVMNTEAFF	TGTGCCAGCAGCAAAGTTATGAACACTGAAGCTTTCTTT
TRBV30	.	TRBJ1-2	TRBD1	CAWGTVDYGYTF	TGTGCCTGGGGGACAGTCGACTATGGCTACACCTTC
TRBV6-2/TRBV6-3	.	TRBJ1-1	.	CASSYPRYTEAFF	TGTGCCAGCAGTTACCCCAGGTACACTGAAGCTTTCTTT
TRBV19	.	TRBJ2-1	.	CASGRGNNNEQFF	TGTGCCAGTGGCAGGGGCAATAACAATGAGCAGTTCTTC
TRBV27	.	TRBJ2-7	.	CASSFNSLYEQYF	TGTGCCAGCAGTTTCAACTCGCTATACGAGCAGTACTTC
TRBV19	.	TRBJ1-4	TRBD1	CASKGDSMKLFF	TGTGCCAGTAAGGGGGACAGTATGAAACTGTTTTTT
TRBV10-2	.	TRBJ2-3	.	CASREGPSSADTQYF	TGCGCCAGCAGGGAGGGGCCCTCGTCCGCAGATACGCAGTATTTT
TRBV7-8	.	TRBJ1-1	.	CASLSEGLEAFF	TGTGCCAGCTTGAGTGAGGGCCTAGAAGCTTTCTTT
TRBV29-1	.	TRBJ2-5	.	CSVGRQGETQYF	TGCAGCGTGGGCCGGCAGGGAGAGACCCAGTACTTC
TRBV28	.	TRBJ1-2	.	CASNGGSPGGYTF	TGTGCCAGCAACGGGGGTAGCCCTGGTGGCTACACCTTC
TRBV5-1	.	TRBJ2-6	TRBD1	CASSTRDRVSFGANVLTF	TGCGCCAGCAGCACAAGGGACAGGGTGTCTTTTGGGGCCAACGTCCTGACTTTC
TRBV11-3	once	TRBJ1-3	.	CASSLGASSGNTIYF	TGTGCCAGCAGCTTAGGAGCGAGCTCTGGAAACACCATATATTTT
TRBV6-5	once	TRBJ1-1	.	CASRYREVEAFF	TGTGCCAGCAGGTACAGGGAGGTAGAAGCTTTCTTT
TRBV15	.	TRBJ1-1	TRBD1	CATSRLTGGPQTEAFF	TGTGCCACCAGCAGGCTCACAGGGGGGCCACAGACTGAAGCTTTCTTT
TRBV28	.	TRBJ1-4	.	CASSGRLEKLFF	TGTGCCAGCAGTGGAAGACTTGAAAAACTGTTTTTT
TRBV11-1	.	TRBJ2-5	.	CASSLEETQYF	TGTGCCAGCAGCTTGGAGGAGACCCAGTACTTC
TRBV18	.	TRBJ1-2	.	CASSPSDTHGYTF	TGTGCCAGCTCACCATCAGACACCCATGGCTACACCTTC
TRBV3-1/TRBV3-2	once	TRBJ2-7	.	CASSQGLRLSLTSSHEQYF	TGTGCCAGCAGCCAAGGGTTGAGGCTTTCGTTGACTAGTTCCCACGAGCAGTACTTC
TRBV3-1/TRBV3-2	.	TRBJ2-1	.	CASSRKVAGGYNEQFF	TGTGCCAGCAGCAGAAAGGTGGCGGGCGGGTACAATGAGCAGTTCTTC
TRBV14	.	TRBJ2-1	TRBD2	CASSQELAGAYNEQFF	TGTGCCAGCAGCCAAGAACTAGCGGGAGCCTACAATGAGCAGTTCTTC
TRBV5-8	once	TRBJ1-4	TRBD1	CASSRGQGGEKLFF	TGTGCCAGCAGCCGGGGACAGGGAGGTGAAAAACTGTTTTTT
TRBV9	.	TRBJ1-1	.	CASSFAGGEAFF	TGTGCCAGCAGCTTTGCCGGGGGGGAAGCTTTCTTT
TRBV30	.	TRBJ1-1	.	CAWRTSENTEAFF	TGTGCCTGGAGGACATCAGAGAACACTGAAGCTTTCTTT
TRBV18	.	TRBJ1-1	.	CASSTREEGEAFF	TGTGCCAGCTCGACCAGGGAGGAGGGGGAAGCTTTCTTT
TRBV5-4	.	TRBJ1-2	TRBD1	CASTGQGAFDYGYTF	TGTGCCAGCACTGGACAGGGGGCTTTCGACTATGGCTACACCTTC
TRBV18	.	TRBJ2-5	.	CASSPLVGAQETQYF	TGTGCTAGCTCACCTCTTGTGGGGGCCCAAGAGACCCAGTACTTC
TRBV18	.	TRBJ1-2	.	CASSPLPAAQTMFGYTF	TGTGCCAGCTCACCGCTTCCGGCAGCCCAAACTATGTTCGGCTACACCTTC
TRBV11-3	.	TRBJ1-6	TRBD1	CASSPLPAGGNSPLHF	TGTGCCAGCAGCCCCCTACCGGCAGGGGGAAATTCACCCCTCCACTTT
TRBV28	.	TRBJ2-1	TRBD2	CASSPGASGVLISYNEQFF	TGTGCCAGCAGTCCGGGAGCTAGCGGGGTGCTTATATCCTACAATGAGCAGTTCTTC
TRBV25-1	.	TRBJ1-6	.	CASRAGRESPLHF	TGTGCCAGCAGAGCGGGGAGGGAATCACCCCTCCACTTT